This T cell receptor (beta chain) emerged from a study of shared clonotypes between healthy human individuals. Profiled with immunoSEQ multiplex PCR; TCRdb holds only in-frame clones, not every one. The top ten hold roughly 1.4% of the sample, which has 850,000 to 1,200,000 clones, approximately 76% seen once. Of note for this clone: As yet, its antigen is unknown.

Whole-study results and caveats: Naive CD4 clonotypes overlapped across several donors at approximately 5.3%.

Germline assignment: CDR1 SGHVS and CDR2 FNYEAQ. The V end was cut by 0 bases, the J end by 0 bases, with 5 bases between. This CDR3 is 15 amino acids long. The source of this sequence is a man aged 18-30 years in good health. The sequencing sample was made of memory CD4+ T cells sorted from blood. Subset given: CD45RA-negative fraction. The rearrangement links TRBV7-6 to TRBJ2-2; no clear D. The CDR3 nucleotides read TGTGCCAGCAGCTTAGCCGGTGCGAACACCGGGGAGCTGTTTTTT. Translated: CASSLAGANTGELFF.